The 19 T cell receptor beta chains given below trace back to one sample, sequenced in a study of cytomegalovirus exposure and HLA in healthy donors. Libraries were prepared by immunoSEQ multiplex PCR; TCRdb keeps only in-frame clonotypes and omits some of them. The repertoire holds 150,000 to 200,000 clones, with about 81% as singletons. Sequencing was performed on PBMCs. The receptors shown here come from a woman between 25 and 40 years old in good health and CMV-seronegative.

The rearrangement links TRBV14 to TRBJ2-2; the D gene is possibly TRBD2 (7 bases). The germline V gene has CDR1 SGHDN and CDR2 FVKESK. Between the trimmed V and J ends, which lost 5 bases and 4 bases, there was a span of 11 bases. This CDR3 has 14 amino acids. CDR3 sequence reads: CASSVRGATGELFF. The CDR3 coding sequence is TGTGCCAGCAGCGTCCGGGGGGCCACCGGGGAGCTGTTTTTT.

The V call is TRBV7-2, the J call TRBJ2-6, with D uncertain. This CDR3 is 15 amino acids long. The germline gives CDR1 SGHTA, CDR2 FQGNSA. The V end lost 3 bases, the J end lost 9 bases, and 15 bases lay between the germline ends. The DNA for the CDR3 is TGTGCCAGCAGCTTGGTTCGCAGGTTGGGCAACGTCCTGACTTTC. It encodes CASSLVRRLGNVLTF.

This clone was detected a few times. The chain couples TRBV5-1 to TRBJ2-3; 10 nucleotides line up with TRBD2. The CDR3 consists of 14 residues. Germline V lookup: CDR1 SGHRS, CDR2 YFSETQ. V lost 6 bases and J lost 4; bases outside the gene matches: 5. CDR3 sequence: CASTSGSAADTQYF. The DNA of the CDR3 is TGCGCCAGCACTAGCGGGAGTGCGGCAGATACGCAGTATTTT.

CDR3 nucleotide sequence: TGTGCCAGCAACAGACAGGGGATAAATAATTCACCCCTCCACTTT. This codes for CASNRQGINNSPLHF. The chain uses TRBV2 and TRBJ1-6, with 8 bases identical to TRBD1. Germline assignment: CDR1 SNHLY and CDR2 FYNNEI. The J segment lost 5 bases and the V segment lost 7 bases, leaving 7 bases of the junction unmatched. CDR3 length: 15 amino acids.

The chain joins TRBV6-5 to TRBJ2-7; tentatively, D is TRBD1 (6 bases). The CDR3 is 14 residues long. Trimming pared 5 bases from V and 0 bases from J, leaving 11 bases between. Germline-derived CDR1 and CDR2 are MNHEY and SVGAGI. The CDR3 sequence: CASSRGISSYEQYF. The DNA of the CDR3 is TGTGCCAGCAGTAGGGGGATCAGCTCCTACGAGCAGTACTTC.

As for this clone: The sample contains more than one DNA sequence encoding this CDR3. CDR3 nucleotides: TGTGCCAGTAGGGGAAGCGGGAGAACCTACGAGCAGTACTTC. The encoded protein is CASRGSGRTYEQYF. The V gene is TRBV19, the J gene TRBJ2-7; TRBD2 matches 8 bases. J gave up 2 bases and V 6 bases, and 6 bases lay outside the gene matches. The germline CDR1 and CDR2 sequences are LNHDA and SQIVND (reference sequence). The CDR3 consists of 14 residues. Filled out from reference TRBV19 and TRBJ2-7, the complete variable domain reads DGGITQSPKYLFRKEGQNVTLSCEQNLNHDAMYWYRQDPGQGLRLIYYSQIVNDFQKGDIAEGYSVSREKKESFPLTVTSAQKNPTAFYLCASRGSGRTYEQYFGPGTRLTVT.

This chain links TRBV4-1 with TRBJ2-7; 8 bases line up with TRBD2. This CDR3 is 15 amino acids long. CDR1 and CDR2 (germline): MGHRA, YSYEKL. The J segment lost 3 bases and the V segment lost 2 bases, leaving 6 bases of the junction unmatched. The DNA for the CDR3 is TGCGCCAGCAGCCAATCTTCAGCGGGAGTCTACGAGCAGTACTTC. Residues: CASSQSSAGVYEQYF.

The V gene is TRBV7-6, the J gene TRBJ2-5, with a weak D call TRBD2 (6 bases). The V and J ends lost 1 base and 4 bases respectively, with 16 bases between them. The CDR3 spans 16 residues. Germline V gene lookup returns CDR1 SGHVS and CDR2 FNYEAQ. For the CDR3, the DNA is TGTGCCAGCAGCTTAGGGACGACTAGGCTGGGAGAGACCCAGTACTTC. Protein: CASSLGTTRLGETQYF.

J is TRBJ1-2 and V is TRBV5-1, with D perhaps matching TRBD1 (5 bases). CDR1 and CDR2 (germline): SGHRS, YFSETQ. The CDR3 runs 15 residues. Trimming left V 0 bases short and J 1 base short, with 10 bases between. The CDR3 coding sequence is TGCGCCAGCAGCTTGGCCGGGGGAGGTAACTATGGCTACACCTTC. It is translated as CASSLAGGGNYGYTF.

This sequence joins TRBV18 and TRBJ1-1; tentatively, D is TRBD1 (5 bases). This CDR3 is 14 amino acids long. The V end lost 3 bases, the J end lost 0 bases, and 8 bases lay between the germline ends. CDR1 is KGHSH, CDR2 LQKENI, per germline. The CDR3 bases are TGTGCCAGCTCACCGGCAGGGATGAACACTGAAGCTTTCTTT. Protein: CASSPAGMNTEAFF.

V and J are TRBV7-3 and TRBJ2-5; TRBD1 matches at 7 bases. The J segment lost 5 bases and the V segment lost 8 bases, leaving 14 bases of the junction unmatched. This CDR3 region has 15 residues. Germline V gene sequence: CDR1 SGHTA, CDR2 FQGTGA. The CDR3 region is CASCATGSVRETQYF. In DNA form, the CDR3 reads TGTGCCAGCTGCGCGACAGGGAGTGTCAGGGAGACCCAGTACTTC.

V and J are TRBV6-5 and TRBJ1-5; D is ambiguous. Per germline, CDR1 MNHEY and CDR2 SVGAGI. The CDR3 contains 14 residues. V shed 4 bases and J shed 2 bases, with 9 bases lying between them. The CDR3 DNA reads as TGTGCCAGCAGTTTATCACGGGGCAATCAGCCCCAGCATTTT. Protein product: CASSLSRGNQPQHF.

Regarding this clone: Other DNA sequences in the same sample also yield this CDR3. This chain links TRBV5-1 with TRBJ2-7, with a possible D match to TRBD1 (5 bases). The V end was cut by 4 bases, the J end by 0 bases, with 8 bases between. This CDR3 spans 13 amino acids. The germline V gene encodes CDR1 SGHRS and CDR2 YFSETQ. CDR3: CASSPDSSYEQYF. CDR3 DNA: TGCGCCAGCAGCCCCGACAGCTCCTACGAGCAGTACTTC.

The chain joins TRBV5-4 to TRBJ1-1, with D possibly matching TRBD1 (6 bases). Per the germline V gene, CDR1 is SGHNT and CDR2 is YYREEE (reference sequence). This CDR3 comprises 14 residues. Trimming cost V 1 base and J 7 bases, with 14 bases left between them. CDR3 amino acids: CASSLMRGRGEAFF. The CDR3, as DNA: TGTGCCAGCAGCTTGATGCGGGGGCGGGGTGAAGCTTTCTTT.

The chain uses TRBV7-9 and TRBJ1-5; 11 nucleotides line up with TRBD1. The CDR3 consists of 18 residues. Germline assignment: CDR1 SEHNR and CDR2 FQNEAQ (reference sequence). J lost 0 bases, V lost 4 bases, and 8 bases had no gene match. CDR3 protein: CASSSGQGGTYSNQPQHF. The CDR3 nucleotides read TGTGCCAGCAGCTCGGGACAGGGGGGGACTTATAGCAATCAGCCCCAGCATTTT.

The table lists this clone with a few counts. The CDR3 sequence is CASTEGGQAGGRYEQYF. The CDR3 nucleotides are TGTGCCAGCACCGAGGGCGGGCAAGCGGGAGGCCGGTACGAGCAGTACTTC. The V gene is TRBV5-6, the J gene TRBJ2-7; 9 bases agree with TRBD2. The germline V gene has CDR1 SGHDT and CDR2 YYEEEE. J gave up 4 bases and V 6 bases, and 17 bases lay outside the gene matches. The CDR3 has 17 amino acids.

This rearrangement joins TRBV15 to TRBJ1-2; D is unresolved. This CDR3 comprises 15 residues. From germline, CDR1 is LNHNV and CDR2 YYDKDF (reference sequence). Trimming pared 2 bases from V and 5 bases from J, leaving 15 bases between. DNA of the CDR3: TGTGCCACCAGCAGACCGGGTTTGCGGTCTTATGGCTACACCTTC. Protein: CATSRPGLRSYGYTF.

Points on this clone: The germline gene is not matched at one end of the junction; a read error may be the cause. The chain joins TRBV2 to TRBJ1-1, with 9 bases that match TRBD1. This CDR3 is 13 amino acids long. Germline-derived CDR1 and CDR2 are SNHLY and FYNNEI. CDR3: CAGSTGGWGEAFF. In nucleotides, the CDR3 is TGTGCCGGCAGCACAGGGGGCTGGGGTGAAGCTTTCTTT.

The rearrangement links TRBV5-4 to TRBJ2-2; 7 bases are a match to TRBD1. This CDR3 region has 17 residues. The germline V gene has CDR1 SGHNT and CDR2 YYREEE (reference sequence). V was pared by 3 bases and J by 1 base, with 9 bases of the junction left unmatched. CDR3 DNA: TGTGCCAGCAGCTCCGGCCACAGGGGCCAGAACACCGGGGAGCTGTTTTTT. Amino acids: CASSSGHRGQNTGELFF.